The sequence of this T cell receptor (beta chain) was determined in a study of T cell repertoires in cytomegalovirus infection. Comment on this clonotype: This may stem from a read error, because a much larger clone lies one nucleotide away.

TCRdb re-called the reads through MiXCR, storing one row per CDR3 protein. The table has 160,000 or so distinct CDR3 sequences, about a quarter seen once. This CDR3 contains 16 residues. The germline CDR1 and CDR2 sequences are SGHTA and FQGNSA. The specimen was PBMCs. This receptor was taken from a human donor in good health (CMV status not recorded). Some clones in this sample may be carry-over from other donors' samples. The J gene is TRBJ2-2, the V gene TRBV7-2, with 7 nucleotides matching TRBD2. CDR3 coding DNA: TGTGCCAGCAGCTCTACCAGCGGGACGTTGACCGCGGAGCTGTTTTTT. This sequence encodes CASSSTSGTLTAELFF.